The source of this TCR beta chain is a study of cytomegalovirus exposure and HLA in healthy donors. The ends lost 3 bases at V and 8 bases at J; junction bases unmatched: 12. The germline CDR1 and CDR2 sequences are SQVTM and ANQGSEA. The length of the CDR3 is 15 residues. This cohort consisted of healthy bone marrow donors. Study observations and caveats: TCR beta V- and J-gene trimming, according to a later analysis, was linked to a missense DCLRE1C variant. Earlier findings revealed that most TCR beta V segments proved productive either about 87% or about 30% of the time. Most CMV-associated TCR beta chains were later found to appear HLA-restricted.

The PCR was carried out with 60 Vbeta primers and 13 Jbeta primers. Measured with immunoSEQ multiplex PCR; TCRdb has only the in-frame clones, and not every one. There are more than 110,000 clones in the sample; approximately 70% occur only once, and 13% to 15% lies in the top ten. Concerning this clone itself: What it binds is unknown.

This receptor was identified in a human donor in good health. V and J are TRBV29-1 and TRBJ2-4; 8 nucleotides align to TRBD2. Material for sequencing was PBMCs. CDR3 nucleotides: TGCAGCGTTGACGGCGTAACTAGCGGAGTTGACATTCAGTACTTC. Residues: CSVDGVTSGVDIQYF.